This T cell receptor beta chain is from a study of cytomegalovirus exposure and HLA in healthy donors. Overall study results and limits: Donors were assumed by presence/absence analyses to have roughly uniform sequencing depth. Within an earlier analysis, most TCR beta V segments proved productive either about 90% or about 30% of the time. The only immune exposure information that was available was CMV serostatus.

The PCR ran on 60 Vbeta and 13 Jbeta primers. In the source study's methods: In a later analysis, the count reached about 75 million unique TCR beta chains, with 9 million to 11 million shared. TCRdb's table, derived via immunoSEQ multiplex PCR, lists solely in-frame clones and lacks some. D and trimming were read from the DNA, whereas the V and J calls and clone size are those reported in that table. Among about 260,000 clones listed, around 65% were seen once. This clone showed up just a few times. Antigen specificity is unknown. The CDR3 consists of 17 residues. V shed 4 bases and J 2 bases; nucleotides not matched to a gene: 10. In germline, CDR1 is SGDLS, CDR2 YYNGEE.

The gene calls are TRBV9 and TRBJ2-5, with 11 bases fitting TRBD2. The receptor comes from a female donor in good health and CMV-seronegative. Input material: PBMCs. CDR3 nucleotides: TGTGCCAGCAGCACTAACCCGGGACTAGCGGCACAAGAGACCCAGTACTTC. It translates to CASSTNPGLAAQETQYF.